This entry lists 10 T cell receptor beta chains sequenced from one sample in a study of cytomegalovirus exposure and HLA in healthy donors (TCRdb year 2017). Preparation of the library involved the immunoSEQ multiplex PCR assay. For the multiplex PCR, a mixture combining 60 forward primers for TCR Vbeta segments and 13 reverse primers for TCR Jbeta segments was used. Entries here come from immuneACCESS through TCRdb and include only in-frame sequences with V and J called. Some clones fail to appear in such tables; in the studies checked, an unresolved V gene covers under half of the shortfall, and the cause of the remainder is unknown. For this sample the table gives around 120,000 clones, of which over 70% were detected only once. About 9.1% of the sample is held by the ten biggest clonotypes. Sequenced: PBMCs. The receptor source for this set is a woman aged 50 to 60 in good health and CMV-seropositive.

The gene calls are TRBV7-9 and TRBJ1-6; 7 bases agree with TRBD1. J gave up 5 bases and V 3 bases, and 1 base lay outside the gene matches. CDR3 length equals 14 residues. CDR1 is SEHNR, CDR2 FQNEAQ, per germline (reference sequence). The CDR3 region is CASSFGTDNSPLHF. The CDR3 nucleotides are TGTGCCAGCAGCTTCGGGACAGATAATTCACCCCTCCACTTT. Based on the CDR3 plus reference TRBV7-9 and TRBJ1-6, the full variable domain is DTGVSQNPRHKITKRGQNVTFRCDPISEHNRLYWYRQTLGQGPEFLTYFQNEAQLEKSRLLSDRFSAERPKGSFSTLEIQRTEQGDSAMYLCASSFGTDNSPLHFGNGTRLTVT.

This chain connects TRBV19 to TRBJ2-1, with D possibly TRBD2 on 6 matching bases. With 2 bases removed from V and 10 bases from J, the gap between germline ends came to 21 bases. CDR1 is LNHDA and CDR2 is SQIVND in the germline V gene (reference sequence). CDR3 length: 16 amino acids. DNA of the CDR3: TGTGCCAGTAGTATAAGGAGGGGAGGTCCAGGGATGGAGCAGTTCTTC. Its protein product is CASSIRRGGPGMEQFF.

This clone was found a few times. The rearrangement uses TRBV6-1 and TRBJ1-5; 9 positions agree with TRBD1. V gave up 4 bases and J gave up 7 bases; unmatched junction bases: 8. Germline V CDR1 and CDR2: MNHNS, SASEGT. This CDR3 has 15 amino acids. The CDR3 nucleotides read TGTGCCAGCAGTGGGCCTACAGGGACAGGGCAGCCCCAGCATTTT. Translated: CASSGPTGTGQPQHF.

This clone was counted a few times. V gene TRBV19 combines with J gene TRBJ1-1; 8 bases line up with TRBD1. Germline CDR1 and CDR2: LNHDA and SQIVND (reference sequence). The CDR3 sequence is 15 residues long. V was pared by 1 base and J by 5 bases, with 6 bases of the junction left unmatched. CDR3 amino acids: CASSIGPQGGTEAFF. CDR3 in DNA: TGTGCCAGTAGTATAGGCCCACAGGGGGGAACTGAAGCTTTCTTT. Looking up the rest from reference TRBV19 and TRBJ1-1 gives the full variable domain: DGGITQSPKYLFRKEGQNVTLSCEQNLNHDAMYWYRQDPGQGLRLIYYSQIVNDFQKGDIAEGYSVSREKKESFPLTVTSAQKNPTAFYLCASSIGPQGGTEAFFGQGTRLTVV.

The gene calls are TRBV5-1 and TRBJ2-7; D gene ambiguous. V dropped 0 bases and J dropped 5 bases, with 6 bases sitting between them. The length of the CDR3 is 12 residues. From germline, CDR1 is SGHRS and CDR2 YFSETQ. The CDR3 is CASSLVYNEQYF. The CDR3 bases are TGCGCCAGCAGCTTGGTTTATAACGAGCAGTACTTC.

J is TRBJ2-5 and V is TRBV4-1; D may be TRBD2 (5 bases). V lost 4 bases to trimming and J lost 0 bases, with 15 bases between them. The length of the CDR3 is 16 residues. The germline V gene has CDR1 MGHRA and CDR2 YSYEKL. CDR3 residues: CASSRFWAGDQETQYF. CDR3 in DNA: TGCGCCAGCAGCCGGTTTTGGGCGGGCGACCAAGAGACCCAGTACTTC.

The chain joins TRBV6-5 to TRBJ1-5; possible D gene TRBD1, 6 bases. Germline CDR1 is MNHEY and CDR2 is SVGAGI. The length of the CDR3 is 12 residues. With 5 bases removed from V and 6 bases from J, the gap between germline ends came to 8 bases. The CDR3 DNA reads TGTGCCAGCAGTCCGACAGGTCAGCCCCAGCATTTT. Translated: CASSPTGQPQHF.

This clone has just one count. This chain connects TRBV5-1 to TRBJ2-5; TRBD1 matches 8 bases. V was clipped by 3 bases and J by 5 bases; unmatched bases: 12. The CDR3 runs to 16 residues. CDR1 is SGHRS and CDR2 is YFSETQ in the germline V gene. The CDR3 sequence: CASSSTGQGSSETQYF. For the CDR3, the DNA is TGCGCCAGCAGCTCAACCGGACAGGGAAGTAGCGAGACCCAGTACTTC.

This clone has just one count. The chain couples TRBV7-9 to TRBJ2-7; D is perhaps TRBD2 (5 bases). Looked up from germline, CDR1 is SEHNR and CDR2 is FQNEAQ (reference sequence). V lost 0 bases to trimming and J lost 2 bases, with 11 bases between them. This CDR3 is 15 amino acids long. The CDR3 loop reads CASSLALAMTYEQYF. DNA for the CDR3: TGTGCCAGCAGCTTAGCGCTAGCTATGACCTACGAGCAGTACTTC. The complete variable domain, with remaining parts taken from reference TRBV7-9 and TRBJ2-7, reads DTGVSQNPRHKITKRGQNVTFRCDPISEHNRLYWYRQTLGQGPEFLTYFQNEAQLEKSRLLSDRFSAERPKGSFSTLEIQRTEQGDSAMYLCASSLALAMTYEQYFGPGTRLTVT.

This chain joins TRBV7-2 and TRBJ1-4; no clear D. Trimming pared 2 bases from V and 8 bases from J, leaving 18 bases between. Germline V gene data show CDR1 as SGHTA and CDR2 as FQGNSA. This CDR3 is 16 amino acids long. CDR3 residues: CASSLSPGSEGEKLFF. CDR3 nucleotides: TGTGCCAGCAGCTTAAGTCCGGGTTCCGAAGGCGAAAAACTGTTTTTT.